The 7 T cell receptor beta chains below were found in one sample sequenced in a study of a mutant IDH1 vaccine in newly diagnosed glioma (dated by TCRdb to the early 2020s). The time point label, read with the paper, signifies: week 47, end of study. Every vaccine dose consisted of 300 ug of a 20-mer mutant IDH1 peptide in Montanide, administered subcutaneously together with topical imiquimod. No cognate antigen is known for these TCRs. To prepare the library, the immunoSEQ multiplex PCR assay was applied. What TCRdb holds here is the immuneACCESS table cut down to in-frame rearrangements. Part of the clones is not present; checked against another copy, under half of the missing clones reflect an unresolved V gene, and the others are unexplained. The sample records approximately 22,000 clones, about 80% of which are singletons. The ten largest clones represent 3% to 4% of the sample. Sequencing used PBMCs, obtained from a glioma patient whose treatment included an IDH1 peptide vaccine. The source is a man aged 40-50 years with glioma. Some clones in this sample may be carry-over from other donors' samples.

The chain uses TRBV5-4 and TRBJ1-2; weak D call: TRBD1 (6 bases). V lost 4 bases, J lost 7 bases, and 17 bases lay in between. The length of the CDR3 is 14 residues. Germline CDR1 reads SGHNT; CDR2 reads YYREEE (reference sequence). CDR3 sequence (DNA): TGTGCCAGCAGCCTTCTAAGTGAGACAGGTGGCTACACCTTC. Its translation is CASSLLSETGGYTF.

In DNA, the CDR3 is TGCGCCAGCAGCATGGACACCTCTAGCACAGATACGCAGTATTTT. The encoded protein is CASSMDTSSTDTQYF. This chain connects TRBV5-1 to TRBJ2-3; D might be TRBD1 (5 bases). Germline CDR1 is SGHRS and CDR2 is YFSETQ. Trimming removed 4 bases at V and 0 bases at J, with 12 bases between. This CDR3 contains 15 residues.

The genes are TRBV18 and TRBJ1-5; D uncertain. The CDR3 is 14 amino acids. V gave up 6 bases and J gave up 0 bases, with 9 bases separating them. Germline CDR1 KGHSH, CDR2 LQKENI. CDR3 bases: TGTGCCAGCTCCCCTGACTTTAGCAATCAGCCCCAGCATTTT. Translating it yields CASSPDFSNQPQHF.

This chain links TRBV6-5 with TRBJ1-1; D unclear. The germline CDR1 and CDR2 sequences are MNHEY and SVGAGI. CDR3 length: 12 residues. This CDR3 reads CAVRVGNTEAFF. CDR3 DNA sequence: TGTGCGGTGAGGGTGGGAAACACTGAAGCTTTCTTT.

The chain recombines TRBV13 with TRBJ1-1; 7 bases are shared with TRBD1. The CDR3 is 15 amino acids. Germline values: CDR1 PRHDT, CDR2 FYEKMQ (reference sequence). V lost 3 bases and J lost 7; bases outside the gene matches: 11. The CDR3 coding sequence is TGTGCCAGCAGCTTCCGGAATGAAGGGGGCATTGAAGCTTTCTTT. Its protein product is CASSFRNEGGIEAFF.

The chain uses TRBV5-6 and TRBJ2-7; D might be TRBD2 (5 bases). Per the germline V gene, CDR1 is SGHDT and CDR2 is YYEEEE. V lost 5 bases to trimming and J lost 2 bases, with 14 bases between them. The CDR3 has 14 residues. CDR3 nucleotides: TGTGCCAGCAGAGAAACCGGGATTCCCTACGAGCAGTACTTC. Translating it yields CASRETGIPYEQYF.

This clone has just one count. The rearrangement joins TRBV4-3 to TRBJ1-4; D is undetermined. The CDR3 loop spans 15 amino acids. CDR1 and CDR2 from the germline V gene are LGHNA and YSLEER. V lost 0 bases and J 8 bases, leaving 13 bases between the germline ends. The CDR3 is CASSQDRSGSEKLFF. CDR3 DNA sequence: TGCGCCAGCAGCCAAGATCGTTCAGGTAGCGAAAAACTGTTTTTT.